The TCR beta chain described here comes from a study of blood T cell repertoires in COVID-19. Study-level background: Samples representing acute and convalescent COVID-19 were sourced from the United States, Italy and Spain. The analysed material was cDNA or gDNA that came from T cells, B-cell-depleted T cells, or PBMCs.

In the authors' methods: Nucleated cell counts were estimated from reference gene primer amplification. Generated by immunoSEQ multiplex PCR, the TCRdb table keeps only in-frame clones and is missing some. That table gives V, J and clone size, and the DNA gave D and trimming. The data contain some 200,000 clones, around 84% of them singletons. This TCR came from a man aged 80 or over with acute or convalescent COVID-19. Specimen: peripheral blood.

CDR3 in amino acids: CASSGTGGYEQYF. CDR3 DNA sequence: TGCGCCAGCTCCGGGACAGGGGGCTACGAGCAGTACTTC. The chain uses TRBV10-2 and TRBJ2-7, with 11 bases identical to TRBD1. V dropped 8 bases and J dropped 3; count of bases not matched to a gene: 3. CDR1 and CDR2 from the germline V gene are WSHSY and SAAADI. The CDR3 covers 13 residues.